This T cell receptor beta chain stems from a study of T cell responses to AZD1222 COVID-19 vaccine. Germline lookup yields CDR1 SNHLY and CDR2 FYNNEI. This CDR3 comprises 17 residues. V lost 5 bases to trimming and J lost 1 base, with 18 bases between them. Data came from immunoSEQ multiplex PCR; TCRdb stores just in-frame clones and leaves some out. The sample comprises 100,000 to 150,000 clones, approximately 90% of which are singletons, and more than 6% rests with the top ten. The origin of this receptor is an adult in good health. The specimen comprised peripheral blood, sampled on day 0 of AZD1222 vaccination. The gene calls are TRBV2 and TRBJ1-5; maybe TRBD1 (6 bases). CDR3: CASSKLQGIGSNQPQHF. CDR3 in DNA: TGTGCCAGCAGTAAACTCCAGGGGATAGGCAGCAATCAGCCCCAGCATTTT. Combining the CDR3 with reference TRBV2 and TRBJ1-5 gives the whole variable domain EPEVTQTPSHQVTQMGQEVILRCVPISNHLYFYWYRQILGQKVEFLVSFYNNEISEKSEIFDDQFSVERPDGSNFTLKIRSTKLEDSAMYFCASSKLQGIGSNQPQHFGDGTRLSIL.